This passage covers 26 T cell receptor beta chains from one sample sequenced in a study of blood T cell repertoires in COVID-19. Assay: immunoSEQ multiplex PCR; the TCRdb copy retains only in-frame clones and omits some. The table lists around 150,000 clones, about 92% of them singletons. Sequences were obtained from peripheral blood. These receptors were taken from a woman aged 55 to 70 with COVID-19, enrolled during active disease.

This clone appeared once. The chain recombines TRBV6-5 with TRBJ1-1, with 7 bases matching TRBD1. Germline assignment: CDR1 MNHEY and CDR2 SVGAGI. V was clipped by 6 bases and J by 6 bases; unmatched bases: 13. The CDR3 has 15 amino acids. The CDR3 DNA sequence: TGTGCCAGCAGCCAAATCCCGACAGGGCGCTCTGAAGCTTTCTTT. Its translation: CASSQIPTGRSEAFF.

The chain has TRBV27 and TRBJ1-2, with TRBD1 matching 8 bases. CDR1 is MNHEY, CDR2 SMNVEV, per germline (reference sequence). CDR3 length: 13 residues. The V gene end was trimmed by 4 bases and the J gene end by 8 bases; junction bases not matched to a gene: 6. The CDR3 loop is CASSSQGGIGYTF. CDR3 sequence (DNA): TGTGCCAGCAGTTCACAGGGGGGTATAGGCTACACCTTC.

The chain carries TRBV11-2 and TRBJ2-1, with TRBD1 matching over 7 bases. This CDR3 region has 16 residues. CDR1 is SGHAT, CDR2 FQNNGV, per germline. With V trimmed by 5 bases and J by 0 bases, 7 bases remained unmatched. CDR3 DNA: TGTGCCAGCAGCCCTAAGGGACAGAGCTCCTACAATGAGCAGTTCTTC. Its protein is CASSPKGQSSYNEQFF.

The chain joins TRBV9 to TRBJ1-1; TRBD1 matches 7 bases. Per germline, CDR1 SGDLS and CDR2 YYNGEE. The length of the CDR3 is 16 residues. The V gene end was trimmed by 6 bases and the J gene end by 1 base; junction bases not matched to a gene: 12. The CDR3 bases are TGTGCCAGCACCAGGACAGGAAGGGTGGAGAACACTGAAGCTTTCTTT. It is translated as CASTRTGRVENTEAFF. The entire variable domain, with the rest obtained from reference TRBV9 and TRBJ1-1, is as follows: DSGVTQTPKHLITATGQRVTLRCSPRSGDLSVYWYQQSLDQGLQFLIQYYNGEERAKGNILERFSAQQFPDLHSELNLSSLELGDSALYFCASTRTGRVENTEAFFGQGTRLTVV.

The chain uses TRBV29-1 and TRBJ2-3; tentative D call: TRBD2 (6 bases). The CDR3 sequence is 16 residues long. Germline V lookup: CDR1 SQVTM, CDR2 ANQGSEA. V lost 8 bases and J lost 1, with 22 bases in between. The CDR3 DNA sequence: TGCAGCACCCCGCCCGCCGGCGGGGACCGCACAGATACGCAGTATTTT. Protein sequence: CSTPPAGGDRTDTQYF.

The rearrangement links TRBV9 to TRBJ2-2; TRBD2 is a possible D gene (5 bases). V dropped 3 bases and J dropped 1 base, with 13 bases sitting between them. The V gene's germline CDR1 is SGDLS and CDR2 YYNGEE. The CDR3 contains 16 residues. CDR3 in amino acids: CASSARKAVNTGELFF. The CDR3 coding sequence is TGTGCCAGCAGCGCTCGGAAAGCGGTGAACACCGGGGAGCTGTTTTTT.

J is TRBJ1-1 and V is TRBV29-1; TRBD1 aligns across 9 bases. Germline V CDR1 and CDR2: SQVTM, ANQGSEA. Trimming took 3 bases from V and 4 from J; bases not matched to a gene: 6. CDR3 length equals 14 residues. The CDR3 coding sequence is TGCAGCGTTGAGAAGGGACAGGGCATCACTGAAGCTTTCTTT. The encoded protein is CSVEKGQGITEAFF.

This chain uses TRBV7-3 with TRBJ2-1; D perhaps matches TRBD1 (7 bases). This CDR3 spans 14 amino acids. The V end was cut by 5 bases, the J end by 9 bases, with 17 bases between. The germline V gene has CDR1 SGHTA and CDR2 FQGTGA. CDR3 DNA sequence: TGTGCCAGCAGCCCACTGAACAGGGGAGGTGAGCAGTTCTTC. Translating gives CASSPLNRGGEQFF.

The chain has TRBV27 and TRBJ1-6; D call uncertain. The CDR3 contains 17 residues. CDR1 is MNHEY and CDR2 is SMNVEV in the germline V gene (reference sequence). Trimming removed 1 base at V and 0 bases at J, with 10 bases between. CDR3 DNA: TGTGCCAGCAGTTTATGGACTTGGGGCTCCTATAATTCACCCCTCCACTTT. This codes for CASSLWTWGSYNSPLHF.

V usage is TRBV7-9 and J usage is TRBJ1-5; TRBD1 agrees at 7 bases. V lost 2 bases to trimming and J lost 7 bases; unmatched junction nucleotides: 2. The CDR3 has 13 residues. The V gene's germline CDR1 is SEHNR and CDR2 FQNEAQ (reference sequence). The CDR3 coding sequence is TGTGCCAGCAGCTTACAGGGGGAACAGCCCCAGCATTTT. Translating gives CASSLQGEQPQHF.

The chain couples TRBV7-2 to TRBJ1-4; 12 nucleotides line up with TRBD1. V lost 5 bases and J lost 8; bases outside the gene matches: 6. The CDR3 extends over 15 amino acids. Germline loops: CDR1 SGHTA, CDR2 FQGNSA. CDR3 sequence reads: CASSSFGTGGEKLFF. The DNA for the CDR3 is TGTGCCAGCAGCAGCTTCGGGACAGGGGGCGAAAAACTGTTTTTT.

The rearrangement links TRBV2 to TRBJ1-2; the D gene is possibly TRBD1 (6 bases). This CDR3 is 19 amino acids long. The germline CDR1 and CDR2 sequences are SNHLY and FYNNEI. The V gene lost 1 base and the J gene lost 4 bases, with 25 bases spanning the gap. The CDR3 loop reads CASSEVIQGPLNDRYGYTF. CDR3 DNA sequence: TGTGCCAGCAGTGAAGTTATTCAGGGGCCGCTGAATGATCGCTATGGCTACACCTTC.

This sequence joins TRBV7-2 and TRBJ1-2; unclear D gene. This CDR3 contains 15 residues. Trimming took 1 base from V and 4 from J, leaving 13 bases between them. Per the germline V gene, CDR1 is SGHTA and CDR2 is FQGNSA. The CDR3 DNA is TGTGCCAGCAGCTTAGGGGCGGGAGGGAGCTATGGCTACACCTTC. This translates into CASSLGAGGSYGYTF.

The chain couples TRBV30 to TRBJ1-4; 8 positions agree with TRBD1. Germline-derived CDR1 and CDR2 are GTSNPN and SVGIG (reference sequence). V gave up 7 bases and J gave up 7 bases; unmatched junction bases: 11. The CDR3 runs 14 residues. DNA for the CDR3: TGTGCCTCGCACCCCAGGGGGCCTAGTGAAAAACTGTTTTTT. This sequence encodes CASHPRGPSEKLFF.

The rearrangement joins TRBV5-1 to TRBJ2-4; 11 nucleotides agree with TRBD2. V trimming: 4 bases; J trimming: 8 bases; junction bases outside the gene matches: 11. This CDR3 has 16 residues. Germline lookup yields CDR1 SGHRS and CDR2 YFSETQ. The CDR3 nucleotides read TGCGCCAGCAGCCAAGGACTAGCGGGTTATTTGGACATTCAGTACTTC. It encodes CASSQGLAGYLDIQYF. Supplemented by reference TRBV5-1 and TRBJ2-4, the full variable domain reads KAGVTQTPRYLIKTRGQQVTLSCSPISGHRSVSWYQQTPGQGLQFLFEYFSETQRNKGNFPGRFSGRQFSNSRSEMNVSTLELGDSALYLCASSQGLAGYLDIQYFGAGTRLSVL.

J is TRBJ1-2 and V is TRBV13; 7 bases are a match to TRBD1. This CDR3 spans 13 amino acids. Looked up from germline, CDR1 is PRHDT and CDR2 is FYEKMQ (reference sequence). The junction had 6 bases not matched to a gene; V was cut back by 7 bases and J by 4 bases. CDR3 bases: TGTGCCAGCACCCGACAGGGAGGCTATGGCTACACCTTC. The encoded protein is CASTRQGGYGYTF. The whole variable domain, filled in from reference TRBV13 and TRBJ1-2, reads AAGVIQSPRHLIKEKRETATLKCYPIPRHDTVYWYQQGPGQDPQFLISFYEKMQSDKGSIPDRFSAQQFSDYHSELNMSSLELGDSALYFCASTRQGGYGYTFGSGTRLTVV.

J is TRBJ1-5 and V is TRBV11-1, with D hard to call. The CDR3 spans 13 residues. Germline assignment: CDR1 SGHAT and CDR2 FQDESV (reference sequence). The ends were cut back, 5 bases at V and 4 bases at J, with 9 bases in the middle. CDR3 bases: TGTGCCAGCAGCCGAGCGTTGAATCAGCCCCAGCATTTT. Protein: CASSRALNQPQHF. The full variable domain, with the rest looked up from reference TRBV11-1 and TRBJ1-5, is EAEVAQSPRYKITEKSQAVAFWCDPISGHATLYWYRQILGQGPELLVQFQDESVVDDSQLPKDRFSAERLKGVDSTLKIQPAELGDSAMYLCASSRALNQPQHFGDGTRLSIL.

The V gene is TRBV5-5, the J gene TRBJ2-2; tentative D call: TRBD2 (6 bases). Germline V gene data show CDR1 as SGHKS and CDR2 as YYEKEE (reference sequence). This CDR3 has 15 residues. The germline V and J ends were trimmed by 5 bases and 2 bases, with 13 bases remaining between them. CDR3 DNA: TGTGCCAGCAGATGGGACTTGCCCAACACCGGGGAGCTGTTTTTT. It encodes CASRWDLPNTGELFF.

The chain links TRBV5-5 to TRBJ1-2; D not certain. V was shortened by 5 bases and J by 1 base, with 6 bases between the two germline ends. CDR3 length: 12 amino acids. Germline V lookup: CDR1 SGHKS, CDR2 YYEKEE (reference sequence). The CDR3 DNA is TGTGCCAGCAGTCGAGATAACTATGGCTACACCTTC. It specifies CASSRDNYGYTF. The whole variable domain, filled in from reference TRBV5-5 and TRBJ1-2, reads DAGVTQSPTHLIKTRGQQVTLRCSPISGHKSVSWYQQVLGQGPQFIFQYYEKEERGRGNFPDRFSARQFPNYSSELNVNALLLGDSALYLCASSRDNYGYTFGSGTRLTVV.

The chain couples TRBV10-3 to TRBJ2-3; 8 bases agree with TRBD1. This CDR3 contains 17 residues. Trimming cost V 8 bases and J 0 bases; bases outside gene matches: 13. Germline CDR1 and CDR2: ENHRY and SYGVKD. The CDR3 nucleotides read TGTGCCATCGCCACCGGGACAGGAATGGCTAGCACAGATACGCAGTATTTT. It codes for CAIATGTGMASTDTQYF.

V is TRBV3-1 (or the pseudogene TRBV3-2) and J is TRBJ1-5; the match to TRBD1 covers 11 bases. This CDR3 contains 16 residues. V lost 1 base, J lost 7 bases, and 6 bases stayed unmatched. Germline CDR1 reads LGHDT; CDR2 reads YNNKEL (reference sequence). CDR3 bases: TGTGCCAGCAGCCAAGCGGGGACAGGGGGGAGACAGCCCCAGCATTTT. This sequence encodes CASSQAGTGGRQPQHF.

This clone appeared a single time. V gene TRBV9 combines with J gene TRBJ1-2, with D possibly TRBD1 on 6 matching bases. The CDR3 runs 12 residues. Germline loops: CDR1 SGDLS, CDR2 YYNGEE. Between the trimmed V and J ends, which lost 3 bases and 8 bases, there was a span of 11 bases. CDR3 sequence: CASSGNRDGYTF. Here the CDR3 DNA reads TGTGCCAGCAGCGGAAACAGGGACGGCTACACCTTC.

This chain links TRBV19 with TRBJ1-2, with 8 bases identical to TRBD1. The CDR3 has 14 amino acids. Unmatched junction bases numbered 7, after V lost 7 bases and J lost 3 bases. Germline V gives CDR1 LNHDA, CDR2 SQIVND (reference sequence). CDR3 region: CASNQGQADYGYTF. For the CDR3, the DNA is TGTGCCAGTAACCAGGGACAGGCGGACTATGGCTACACCTTC.

CDR3 DNA: TGTGCCAGCACACAGGCGATTGGCTATGGCTACACCTTC. The encoded protein is CASTQAIGYGYTF. The chain carries TRBV6-5 and TRBJ1-2; D possibly corresponds to TRBD1 (5 bases). Germline CDR1 reads MNHEY; CDR2 reads SVGAGI. V was pared by 7 bases and J by 4 bases, with 13 bases between. The CDR3 consists of 13 residues.

The chain has TRBV5-1 and TRBJ2-1; 8 bases line up with TRBD1. In germline, CDR1 is SGHRS, CDR2 YFSETQ. With 1 base clipped from V and 6 bases from J, the junction kept 3 bases outside the gene matches. This CDR3 contains 14 residues. The CDR3, as DNA: TGCGCCAGCAGCTTGCAGGGGGCTGGCAATGAGCAGTTCTTC. Translating gives CASSLQGAGNEQFF.

This sequence joins TRBV6-5 and TRBJ1-2; 11 bases align to TRBD1. This CDR3 has 15 amino acids. J was trimmed by 7 bases and V by 5 bases; bases with no gene match: 9. Germline V lookup: CDR1 MNHEY, CDR2 SVGAGI. In nucleotides, the CDR3 is TGTGCCAGCAGTAGACTAGGACAGGGGGCAGGTGGCTACACCTTC. Protein product: CASSRLGQGAGGYTF.